One T cell receptor (beta chain) is described in this entry. The sample comes from a study of cytomegalovirus exposure and HLA in healthy donors. PCR employed 60 Vbeta and 13 Jbeta primers. TCRdb's table, derived via immunoSEQ multiplex PCR, lists solely in-frame clones and lacks some. There are about 140,000 clones in the sample; approximately 78% occur only once, and 8.1% lies in the top ten. The CDR3 loop spans 14 amino acids. The ends were cut back, 1 base at V and 5 bases at J, with 11 bases in the middle. Germline CDR1 reads SEHNR; CDR2 reads FQNEAQ (reference sequence). The chain carries TRBV7-9 and TRBJ2-5; a weak D match, TRBD2 (5 bases). The source of this sequence is a woman aged 50 to 65 in good health and CMV-seropositive. What was sequenced was PBMCs. The CDR3 DNA follows: TGTGCCAGCAGCTTAGGAGGGCCGTGGGAGACCCAGTACTTC. As protein: CASSLGGPWETQYF.